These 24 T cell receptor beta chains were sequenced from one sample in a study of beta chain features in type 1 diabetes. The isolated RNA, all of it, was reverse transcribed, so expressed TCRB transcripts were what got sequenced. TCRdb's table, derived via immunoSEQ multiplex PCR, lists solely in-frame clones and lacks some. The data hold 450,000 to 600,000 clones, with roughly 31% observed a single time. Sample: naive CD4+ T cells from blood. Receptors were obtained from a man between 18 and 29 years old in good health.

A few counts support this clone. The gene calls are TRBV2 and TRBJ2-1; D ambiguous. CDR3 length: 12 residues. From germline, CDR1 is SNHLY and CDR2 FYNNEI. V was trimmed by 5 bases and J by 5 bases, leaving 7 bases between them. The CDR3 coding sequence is TGTGCCAGCAGTAACCCAAACAATGAGCAGTTCTTC. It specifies CASSNPNNEQFF.

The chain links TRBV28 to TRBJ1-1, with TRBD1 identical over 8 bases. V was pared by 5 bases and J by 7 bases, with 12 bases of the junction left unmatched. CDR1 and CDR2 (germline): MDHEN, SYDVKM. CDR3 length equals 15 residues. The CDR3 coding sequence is TGTGCCAGCAGTACTCCGGCAACAGGGGGTCATGAAGCTTTCTTT. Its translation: CASSTPATGGHEAFF. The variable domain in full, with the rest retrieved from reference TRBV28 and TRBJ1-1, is DVKVTQSSRYLVKRTGEKVFLECVQDMDHENMFWYRQDPGLGLRLIYFSYDVKMKEKGDIPEGYSVSREKKERFSLILESASTNQTSMYLCASSTPATGGHEAFFGQGTRLTVV.

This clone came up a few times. DNA of the CDR3: TGTGCCTGGGGCTTTGAGATGGGAAATCAGCCCCAGCATTTT. Its protein product is CAWGFEMGNQPQHF. The chain uses TRBV30 and TRBJ1-5, with D uncertain. The CDR3 extends over 14 amino acids. The V gene lost 5 bases and the J gene lost 4 bases, with 15 bases spanning the gap. Germline-derived CDR1 and CDR2 are GTSNPN and SVGIG (reference sequence). The full variable domain, in which reference TRBV30 and TRBJ1-5 provide the parts outside the CDR3, is SQTIHQWPATLVQPVGSPLSLECTVEGTSNPNLYWYRQAAGRGLQLLFYSVGIGQISSEVPQNLSASRPQDRQFILSSKKLLLSDSGFYLCAWGFEMGNQPQHFGDGTRLSIL.

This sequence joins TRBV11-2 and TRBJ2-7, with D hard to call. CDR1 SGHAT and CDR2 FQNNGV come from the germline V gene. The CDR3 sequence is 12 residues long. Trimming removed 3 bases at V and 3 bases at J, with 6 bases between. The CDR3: CASSLQSYEQYF. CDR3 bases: TGTGCCAGCAGCTTGCAGAGCTACGAGCAGTACTTC.

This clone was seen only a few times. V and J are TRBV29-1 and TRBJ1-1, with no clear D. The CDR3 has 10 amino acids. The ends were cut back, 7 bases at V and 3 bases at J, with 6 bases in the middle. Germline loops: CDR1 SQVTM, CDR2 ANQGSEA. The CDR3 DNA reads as TGCAGCGCCGCCTACACTGAAGCTTTCTTT. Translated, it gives CSAAYTEAFF.

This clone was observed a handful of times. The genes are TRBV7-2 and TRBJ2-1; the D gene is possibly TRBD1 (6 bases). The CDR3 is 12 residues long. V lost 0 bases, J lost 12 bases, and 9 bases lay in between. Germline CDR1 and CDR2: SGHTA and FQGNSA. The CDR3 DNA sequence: TGTGCCAGCAGCTTAGCTAAACAGGGGCAGTTCTTC. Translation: CASSLAKQGQFF.

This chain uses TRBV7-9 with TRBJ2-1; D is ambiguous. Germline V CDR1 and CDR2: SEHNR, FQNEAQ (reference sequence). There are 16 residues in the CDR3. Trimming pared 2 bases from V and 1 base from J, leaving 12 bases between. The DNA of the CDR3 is TGTGCCAGCAGCTTATGGGTGGGCCAGTCCTACAATGAGCAGTTCTTC. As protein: CASSLWVGQSYNEQFF.

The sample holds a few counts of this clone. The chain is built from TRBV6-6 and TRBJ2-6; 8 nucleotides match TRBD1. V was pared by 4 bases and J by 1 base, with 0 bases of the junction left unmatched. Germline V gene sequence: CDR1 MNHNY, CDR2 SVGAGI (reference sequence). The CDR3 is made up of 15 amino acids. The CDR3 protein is CASSWTGSGANVLTF. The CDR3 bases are TGTGCCAGCAGTTGGACAGGGTCTGGGGCCAACGTCCTGACTTTC.

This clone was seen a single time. This CDR3 reads CASSFSRSSKYF. The CDR3 DNA reads TGTGCCAGCAGTTTCAGCAGGTCGAGCAAGTACTTC. The chain combines TRBV28 with TRBJ2-7, with D unclear. Germline V lookup: CDR1 MDHEN, CDR2 SYDVKM. The length of the CDR3 is 12 residues. V lost 3 bases, J lost 11 bases, and 14 bases lay in between.

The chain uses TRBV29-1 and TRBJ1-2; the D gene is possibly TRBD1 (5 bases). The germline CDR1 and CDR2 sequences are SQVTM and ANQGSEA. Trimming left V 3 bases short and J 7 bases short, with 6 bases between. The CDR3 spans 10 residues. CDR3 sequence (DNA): TGCAGCGTTGATGGGGGTGGCTACACCTTC. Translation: CSVDGGGYTF.

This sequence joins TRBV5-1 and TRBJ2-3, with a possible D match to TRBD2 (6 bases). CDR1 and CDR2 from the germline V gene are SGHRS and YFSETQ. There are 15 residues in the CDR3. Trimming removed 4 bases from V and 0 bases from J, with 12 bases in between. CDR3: CASSPPGTSTDTQYF. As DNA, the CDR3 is TGCGCCAGCAGCCCACCTGGGACTAGCACAGATACGCAGTATTTT.

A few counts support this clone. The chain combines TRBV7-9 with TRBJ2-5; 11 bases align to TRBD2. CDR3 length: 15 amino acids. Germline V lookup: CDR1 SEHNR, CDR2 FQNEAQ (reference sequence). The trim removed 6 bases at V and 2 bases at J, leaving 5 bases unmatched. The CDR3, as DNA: TGTGCCAGCAGTCAGGGACTAGCGGCACAAGAGACCCAGTACTTC. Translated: CASSQGLAAQETQYF.

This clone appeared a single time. The CDR3 nucleotides read TGTGCCAGCAGTCGTACGTCGACAGGGGTCGAGCAGTACTTC. Translation: CASSRTSTGVEQYF. The chain links TRBV7-2 to TRBJ2-7; TRBD1 aligns across 8 bases. The CDR3 contains 14 residues. Looked up from germline, CDR1 is SGHTA and CDR2 is FQGNSA. V was clipped by 6 bases and J by 6 bases; unmatched bases: 10.

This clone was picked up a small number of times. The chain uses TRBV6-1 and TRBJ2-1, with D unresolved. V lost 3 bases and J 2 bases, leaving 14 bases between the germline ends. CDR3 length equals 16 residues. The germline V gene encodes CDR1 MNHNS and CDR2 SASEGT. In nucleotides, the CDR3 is TGTGCCAGCAGTGAGGGTGGCACAGCTCCCTACAATGAGCAGTTCTTC. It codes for CASSEGGTAPYNEQFF.

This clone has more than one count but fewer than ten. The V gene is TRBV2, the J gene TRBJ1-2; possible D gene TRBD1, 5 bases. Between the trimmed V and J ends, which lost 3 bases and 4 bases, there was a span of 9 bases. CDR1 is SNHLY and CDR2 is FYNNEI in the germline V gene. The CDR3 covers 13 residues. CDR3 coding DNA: TGTGCCAGCAGTGACAGGGAAGGCTATGGCTACACCTTC. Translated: CASSDREGYGYTF.

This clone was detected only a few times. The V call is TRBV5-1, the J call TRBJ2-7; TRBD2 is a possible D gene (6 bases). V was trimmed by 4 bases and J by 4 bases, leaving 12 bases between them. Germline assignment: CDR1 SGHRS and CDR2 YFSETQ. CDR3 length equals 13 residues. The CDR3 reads CASSEEGRYEQYF. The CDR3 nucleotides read TGCGCCAGCAGCGAGGAGGGGCGTTACGAGCAGTACTTC.

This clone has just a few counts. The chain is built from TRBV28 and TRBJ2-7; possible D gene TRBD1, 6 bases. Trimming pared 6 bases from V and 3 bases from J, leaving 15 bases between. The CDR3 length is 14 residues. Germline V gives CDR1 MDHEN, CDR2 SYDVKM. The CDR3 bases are TGTGCCAGCAGGCTACTCGGACAGTTCTACGAGCAGTACTTC. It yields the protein CASRLLGQFYEQYF.

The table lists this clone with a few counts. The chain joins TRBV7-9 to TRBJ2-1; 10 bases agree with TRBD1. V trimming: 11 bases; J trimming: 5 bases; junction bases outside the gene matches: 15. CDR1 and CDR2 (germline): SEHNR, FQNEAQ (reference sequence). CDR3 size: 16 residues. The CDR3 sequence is CAVTFQPGTGDNEQFF. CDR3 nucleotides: TGTGCCGTCACCTTCCAACCCGGGACAGGGGACAATGAGCAGTTCTTC. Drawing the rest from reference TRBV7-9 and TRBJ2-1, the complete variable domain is DTGVSQNPRHKITKRGQNVTFRCDPISEHNRLYWYRQTLGQGPEFLTYFQNEAQLEKSRLLSDRFSAERPKGSFSTLEIQRTEQGDSAMYLCAVTFQPGTGDNEQFFGPGTRLTVL.

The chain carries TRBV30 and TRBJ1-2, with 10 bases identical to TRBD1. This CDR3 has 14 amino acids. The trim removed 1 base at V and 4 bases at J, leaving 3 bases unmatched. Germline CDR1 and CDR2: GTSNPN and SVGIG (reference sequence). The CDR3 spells CAWSADRGAYGYTF. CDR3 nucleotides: TGTGCCTGGAGTGCGGACAGGGGGGCCTATGGCTACACCTTC.

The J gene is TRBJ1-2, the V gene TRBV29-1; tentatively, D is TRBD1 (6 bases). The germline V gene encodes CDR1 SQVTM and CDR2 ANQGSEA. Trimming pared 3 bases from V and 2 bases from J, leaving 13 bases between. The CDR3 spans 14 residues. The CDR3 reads CSVDLQGTNYGYTF. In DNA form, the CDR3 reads TGCAGCGTTGACTTACAGGGAACAAACTATGGCTACACCTTC.

CDR3: CASSLGVADYNEQFF. The CDR3 coding sequence is TGCGCCAGCAGCTTGGGGGTAGCGGACTACAATGAGCAGTTCTTC. The V call is TRBV5-1, the J call TRBJ2-1, with a possible D match to TRBD2 (6 bases). This CDR3 has 15 amino acids. Germline lookup yields CDR1 SGHRS and CDR2 YFSETQ. V gave up 0 bases and J gave up 3 bases, with 10 bases separating them.

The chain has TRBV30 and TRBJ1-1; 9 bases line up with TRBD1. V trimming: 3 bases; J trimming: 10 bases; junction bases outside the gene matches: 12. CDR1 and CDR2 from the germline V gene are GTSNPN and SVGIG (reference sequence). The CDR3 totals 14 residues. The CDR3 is CAWRDTGGGNPAFF. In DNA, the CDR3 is TGTGCCTGGAGAGACACAGGGGGCGGAAATCCAGCTTTCTTT.

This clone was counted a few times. CDR3: CASSEQGHGYTF. The CDR3 DNA reads as TGTGCCAGCAGTGAACAGGGGCATGGCTACACCTTC. V is TRBV2 and J is TRBJ1-2, with D maybe TRBD1 (6 bases). The CDR3 covers 12 residues. CDR1 is SNHLY and CDR2 is FYNNEI in the germline V gene. V gave up 2 bases and J gave up 6 bases, with 7 bases separating them.

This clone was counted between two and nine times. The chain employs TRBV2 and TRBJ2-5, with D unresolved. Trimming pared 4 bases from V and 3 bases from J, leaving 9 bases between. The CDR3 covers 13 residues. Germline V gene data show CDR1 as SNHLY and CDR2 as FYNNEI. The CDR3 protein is CASSAMVKETQYF. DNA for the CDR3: TGTGCCAGCAGTGCAATGGTGAAAGAGACCCAGTACTTC.